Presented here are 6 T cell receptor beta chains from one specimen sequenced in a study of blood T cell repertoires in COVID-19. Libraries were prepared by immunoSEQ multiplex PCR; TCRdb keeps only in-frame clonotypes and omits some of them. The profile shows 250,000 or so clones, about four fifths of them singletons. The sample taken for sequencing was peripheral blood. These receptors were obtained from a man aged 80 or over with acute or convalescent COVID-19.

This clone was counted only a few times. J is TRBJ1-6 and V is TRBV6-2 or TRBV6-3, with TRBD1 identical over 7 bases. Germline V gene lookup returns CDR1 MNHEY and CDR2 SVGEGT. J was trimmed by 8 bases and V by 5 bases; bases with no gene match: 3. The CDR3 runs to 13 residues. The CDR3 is CASSPGQDSPLHF. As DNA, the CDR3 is TGTGCCAGCAGTCCCGGACAGGATTCACCCCTCCACTTT.

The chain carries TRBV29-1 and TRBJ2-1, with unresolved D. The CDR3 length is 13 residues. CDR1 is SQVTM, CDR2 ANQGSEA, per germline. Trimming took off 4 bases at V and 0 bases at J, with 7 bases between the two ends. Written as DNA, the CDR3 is TGCAGCGTTGGCGGCCTCTCCTACAATGAGCAGTTCTTC. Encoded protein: CSVGGLSYNEQFF.

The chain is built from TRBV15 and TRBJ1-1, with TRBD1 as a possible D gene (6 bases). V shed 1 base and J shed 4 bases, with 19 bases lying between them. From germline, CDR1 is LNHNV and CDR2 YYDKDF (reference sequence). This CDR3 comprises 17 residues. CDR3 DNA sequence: TGTGCCACCAGCAGAGGCCCCACAGGGTACAAGGGCACTGAAGCTTTCTTT. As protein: CATSRGPTGYKGTEAFF.

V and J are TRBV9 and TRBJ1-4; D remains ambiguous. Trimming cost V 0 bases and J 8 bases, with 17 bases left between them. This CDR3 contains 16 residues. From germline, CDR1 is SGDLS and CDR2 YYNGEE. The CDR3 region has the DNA TGTGCCAGCAGCGTAGCTGGGCGACCTTCCGGAGAAAAACTGTTTTTT. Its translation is CASSVAGRPSGEKLFF.

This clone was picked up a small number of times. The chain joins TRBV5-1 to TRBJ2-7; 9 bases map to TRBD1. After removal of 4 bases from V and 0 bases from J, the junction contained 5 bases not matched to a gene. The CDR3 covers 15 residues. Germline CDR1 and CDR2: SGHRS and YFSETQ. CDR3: CASSVTGGPSYEQYF. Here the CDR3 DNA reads TGCGCCAGCAGCGTAACAGGGGGCCCCTCCTACGAGCAGTACTTC.

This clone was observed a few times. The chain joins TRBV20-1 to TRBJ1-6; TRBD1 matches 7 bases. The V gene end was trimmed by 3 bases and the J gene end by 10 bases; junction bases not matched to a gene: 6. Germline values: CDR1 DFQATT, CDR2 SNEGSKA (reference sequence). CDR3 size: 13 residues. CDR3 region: CSASQGGGSPLHF. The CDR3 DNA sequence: TGCAGTGCTAGTCAGGGGGGAGGATCACCCCTCCACTTT.